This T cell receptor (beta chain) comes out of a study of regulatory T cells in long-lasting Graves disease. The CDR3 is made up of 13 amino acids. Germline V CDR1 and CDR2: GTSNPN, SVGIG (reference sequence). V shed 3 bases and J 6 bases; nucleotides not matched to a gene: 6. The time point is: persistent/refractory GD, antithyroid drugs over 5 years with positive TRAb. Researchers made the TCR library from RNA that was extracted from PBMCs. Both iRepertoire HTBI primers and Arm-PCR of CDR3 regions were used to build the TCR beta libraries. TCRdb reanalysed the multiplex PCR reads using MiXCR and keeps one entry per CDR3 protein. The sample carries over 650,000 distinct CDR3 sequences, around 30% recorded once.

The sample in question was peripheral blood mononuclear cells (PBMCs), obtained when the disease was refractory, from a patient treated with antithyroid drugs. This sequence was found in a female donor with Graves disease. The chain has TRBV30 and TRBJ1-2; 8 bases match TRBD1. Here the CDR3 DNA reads TGTGCCTGGAGAGACGGACAGGGCAATGGCTACACCTTC. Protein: CAWRDGQGNGYTF.